This is a list of T cell receptor beta chains from one sample in a study of blood T cell repertoires in COVID-19. The method was immunoSEQ multiplex PCR; TCRdb's version includes in-frame clones alone and lacks a portion of them. The sample lists around 56,000 clones; almost 80% were seen once. The sample consisted of peripheral blood. The receptors were gathered from a man aged 55 to 70 with acute or convalescent COVID-19. Both conserved end residues are part of each CDR3. A D gene is named only where the DNA matches it firmly. The listing skips clone size in some rows; elsewhere it reads once, few, many or a size class.

clone size	V gene	D gene	J gene	CDR3 protein	CDR3 DNA
few	TRBV28	-	TRBJ1-1	CASGGDRNTEAFF	TGTGCCAGCGGGGGGGACCGGAACACTGAAGCTTTCTTT
-	TRBV11-2	-	TRBJ2-7	CASSTYSKTYEQYF	TGTGCCAGCAGTACATATTCCAAAACCTACGAGCAGTACTTC
once	TRBV5-6	TRBD2	TRBJ2-5	CASSFNQITSGGKETQYF	TGTGCCAGCAGCTTCAACCAAATAACTAGCGGGGGCAAAGAGACCCAGTACTTC
-	TRBV6-5	-	TRBJ1-2	CASSYRQPNYGYTF	TGTGCCAGCAGTTACAGACAGCCTAACTATGGCTACACCTTC
-	TRBV6-5	-	TRBJ2-5	CASSPLGGAMETQYF	TGTGCCAGCAGCCCCCTTGGCGGGGCGATGGAGACCCAGTACTTC
once	TRBV10-3	-	TRBJ1-1	CAISAREGETEAFF	TGTGCCATCAGTGCAAGGGAGGGCGAAACTGAAGCTTTCTTT
-	TRBV6-6	-	TRBJ1-6	CASSYGGWRSPLHF	TGTGCCAGCAGTTACGGAGGGTGGAGGTCACCCCTCCACTTT
-	TRBV19	-	TRBJ1-6	CASSIGEARSPLHF	TGTGCCAGTAGTATTGGGGAGGCAAGATCACCCCTCCACTTT
once	TRBV5-1	TRBD2	TRBJ2-7	CASSRGGLSYEQYF	TGCGCCAGCTCCCGGGGGGGACTCTCCTACGAGCAGTACTTC
-	TRBV18	-	TRBJ2-5	CASSLPPGAGGTQYF	TGTGCCAGCTCCCTGCCGCCAGGGGCCGGAGGGACCCAGTACTTC
few	TRBV29-1	TRBD1	TRBJ2-1	CSVRVDRGENEQFF	TGCAGCGTTAGGGTTGACAGGGGCGAAAATGAGCAGTTCTTC
-	TRBV5-4	TRBD2	TRBJ2-3	CASGRGTDTQYF	TGTGCCAGCGGGCGGGGGACAGATACGCAGTATTTT
-	TRBV12-3/TRBV12-4	-	TRBJ2-5	CASSWDFQETQYF	TGTGCCAGCAGCTGGGACTTCCAAGAGACCCAGTACTTC
-	TRBV7-2	TRBD1	TRBJ2-1	CASSLGRQGEQFF	TGTGCCAGCAGCTTGGGCCGACAGGGGGAGCAGTTCTTC